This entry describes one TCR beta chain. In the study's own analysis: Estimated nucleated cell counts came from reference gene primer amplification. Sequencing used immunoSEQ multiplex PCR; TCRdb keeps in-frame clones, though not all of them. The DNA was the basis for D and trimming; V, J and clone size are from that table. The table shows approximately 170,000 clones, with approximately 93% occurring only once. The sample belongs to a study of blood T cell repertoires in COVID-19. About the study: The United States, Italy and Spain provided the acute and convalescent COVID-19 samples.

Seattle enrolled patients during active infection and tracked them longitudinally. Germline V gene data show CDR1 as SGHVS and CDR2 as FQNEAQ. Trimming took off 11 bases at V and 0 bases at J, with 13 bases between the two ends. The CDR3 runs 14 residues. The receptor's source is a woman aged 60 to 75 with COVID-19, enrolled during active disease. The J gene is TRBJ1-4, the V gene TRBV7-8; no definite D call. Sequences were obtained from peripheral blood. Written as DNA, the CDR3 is TGTGCCGCTGGAGGAGAAGCAACTAATGAAAAACTGTTTTTT. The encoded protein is CAAGGEATNEKLFF.